Listed here are 14 T cell receptor beta chains from one sample, sequenced in a study of post-analysis software for immune sequencing data. Broader study findings: The five TRBV segments detected at higher frequency in patients than in controls included TRBV5-6, TRBV5-1 and TRBV20-1.

The antigens of these receptors remain unknown. Unique molecular identifiers were present in the TCR beta cDNA libraries. Using its own MiXCR run on the PCR reads, TCRdb lists one record per CDR3 protein. The table records some 690,000 distinct CDR3 sequences, 25% to 30% of them present only once. What was sequenced was blood. The receptors shown here come from a girl between 5 and 17 years old with multiple sclerosis.

The chain combines TRBV20-1 with TRBJ2-5; TRBD1 matches at 8 bases. CDR1 is DFQATT, CDR2 SNEGSKA, per germline (reference sequence). With V trimmed by 6 bases and J by 11 bases, 14 bases remained unmatched. The CDR3 covers 13 residues. CDR3 nucleotides: TGCAGTGCCCCCCGGACAGGGATGGGGGAGCAGTACTTC. Amino acids: CSAPRTGMGEQYF.

This chain links TRBV5-1 with TRBJ2-7, with TRBD1 identical over 7 bases. CDR1 is SGHRS, CDR2 YFSETQ, per germline. V lost 8 bases, J lost 2 bases, and 10 bases stayed unmatched. CDR3 length: 14 residues. The CDR3 protein is CASQPGQYPYEQYF. The CDR3 DNA reads TGCGCCAGTCAGCCGGGACAGTACCCCTACGAGCAGTACTTC.

The genes are TRBV3-1 and TRBJ1-6; unclear D gene. V dropped 5 bases and J dropped 4 bases, with 9 bases sitting between them. CDR1 is LGHDT, CDR2 YNNKEL, per germline (reference sequence). CDR3 length: 14 residues. The CDR3 reads CASSRVAYNSPLHF. The CDR3 coding sequence is TGTGCCAGCAGCAGGGTCGCTTATAATTCACCCCTCCACTTT.

Only a few counts were recorded for this clonotype. The chain has TRBV7-2 and TRBJ2-3, with TRBD2 matching over 7 bases. V lost 4 bases, J lost 4 bases, and 14 bases stayed unmatched. Per germline, CDR1 SGHTA and CDR2 FQGNSA. The CDR3 is 17 residues long. The CDR3 bases are TGTGCCAGCAGCTCCCGTGGGTGGCGGGAGCTTGCAGATACGCAGTATTTT. It translates to CASSSRGWRELADTQYF.

This clonotype showed up just a few times. V is TRBV7-2 and J is TRBJ2-3; tentatively, D is TRBD2 (5 bases). CDR1 and CDR2 (germline): SGHTA, FQGNSA. The CDR3 consists of 14 residues. V shed 1 base and J shed 11 bases, with 16 bases lying between them. The CDR3 nucleotides read TGTGCCAGCAGCTTAGGCGTGAGGGCTCTCGGGCAGTATTTT. Translating it yields CASSLGVRALGQYF.

The chain couples TRBV12-3 or TRBV12-4 to TRBJ2-3, with TRBD1 as a possible D gene (6 bases). The CDR3 runs to 14 residues. V dropped 7 bases and J dropped 2 bases, with 13 bases sitting between them. CDR3 bases: TGTGCCAGCACCAAGACAGGATACACAGATACGCAGTATTTT. Its translation: CASTKTGYTDTQYF.

The V and J genes are TRBV9 and TRBJ2-1; the D call may be TRBD1 or TRBD2 (5 bases each). V was trimmed by 4 bases and J by 12 bases, leaving 14 bases between them. Germline V gene sequence: CDR1 SGDLS, CDR2 YYNGEE. The CDR3 is 12 residues long. CDR3 sequence: CASSPREGMQFF. In DNA, the CDR3 is TGTGCCAGCAGCCCTCGTGAGGGGATGCAGTTCTTC.

CDR3 loop: CSTAWRGGTDTQYF. As DNA, the CDR3 is TGCAGTACCGCCTGGCGGGGGGGCACAGATACGCAGTATTTT. The chain combines TRBV20-1 with TRBJ2-3; 8 bases agree with TRBD2. CDR1 is DFQATT, CDR2 SNEGSKA, per germline (reference sequence). J gave up 1 base and V 8 bases, and 8 bases lay outside the gene matches. This CDR3 has 14 amino acids.

A note on this clonotype: The junction does not match germline at one end; this may be a read error. The chain employs TRBV9 and TRBJ2-3; TRBD2 aligns across 10 bases. This CDR3 has 16 amino acids. The germline V gene encodes CDR1 SGDLS and CDR2 YYNGEE. This chain's CDR3 is CASSGTSGASTDTQYF. DNA for the CDR3: TGTGCCAGCAGCGGGACTAGCGGAGCTAGCACAGACACGCAGTATTTT.

This clonotype was found a few times. V gene TRBV14 combines with J gene TRBJ1-2, with a possible D match to TRBD1 (6 bases). This CDR3 has 14 residues. Trimming left V 1 base short and J 6 bases short, with 12 bases between. Looked up from germline, CDR1 is SGHDN and CDR2 is FVKESK. In DNA, the CDR3 is TGTGCCAGCAGCCAAGTTCCGACAGGCGATGGCTACACCTTC. Amino acid sequence: CASSQVPTGDGYTF.

This clonotype showed up just a few times. The gene calls are TRBV20-1 and TRBJ1-2; D unresolved. Germline V lookup: CDR1 DFQATT, CDR2 SNEGSKA (reference sequence). The V gene lost 0 bases and the J gene lost 4 bases, with 12 bases spanning the gap. The CDR3 length is 14 residues. The CDR3: CSAREVGPPYGYTF. The CDR3 DNA reads as TGCAGTGCTAGAGAGGTTGGGCCCCCCTATGGCTACACCTTC.

This clonotype has more than one count but fewer than ten. This chain links TRBV12-3 or TRBV12-4 with TRBJ1-1; 10 positions agree with TRBD1. J was trimmed by 6 bases and V by 6 bases; bases with no gene match: 4. This CDR3 has 13 amino acids. CDR3 sequence reads: CASRRDRGSEAFF. The CDR3 nucleotides are TGTGCCAGCAGAAGGGACAGGGGATCTGAAGCTTTCTTT.

The sample holds a few counts of this clonotype. V is TRBV20-1 and J is TRBJ2-3; D gene unclear. The CDR3 spans 15 residues. V was clipped by 5 bases and J by 0 bases, with 15 bases between them. Germline-derived CDR1 and CDR2 are DFQATT and SNEGSKA (reference sequence). CDR3 sequence (DNA): TGCAGTGCTGATCGGCCAGAGATTAGCACAGATACGCAGTATTTT. Translation: CSADRPEISTDTQYF.

The chain is built from TRBV4-3 and TRBJ2-1, with D perhaps assigned TRBD1 or TRBD2 (5 bases each). V was cut by 1 base and J by 4 bases, with 20 bases left in between. Germline assignment: CDR1 LGHNA and CDR2 YSLEER. The CDR3 totals 18 residues. Here the CDR3 DNA reads TGCGCCAGCAGCCAAGCGGGCTTCCGAGGGGATCCTTACAATGAGCAGTTCTTC. Translated, it gives CASSQAGFRGDPYNEQFF.